This T cell receptor beta chain originates from a study of cytotoxic CD8 clonotypes in ibrutinib-treated CLL. Study at large: Of a cohort that held some 10 relapsed/refractory and roughly 14 treatment-naive patients, about 18 were IGHV unmutated. Whole-study results and caveats: Treatment saw public clonotypes, which were uncommon, either contract or stay stable. Clonality showed a rise at ibrutinib response that reversed toward baseline at progression. Sustained-remission and progressing patients diverged in sampling times.

This clone occurred once. Its antigen is unknown. The CDR3 length is 15 residues. Trimming removed 2 bases at V and 4 bases at J, with 13 bases between. CDR1 and CDR2 (germline): SGHNT, YYREEE (reference sequence). Profiled with immunoSEQ multiplex PCR; TCRdb holds only in-frame clones, not every one. The data show approximately 140,000 clones, roughly 90% seen once. The V call is TRBV5-4, the J call TRBJ2-1; D call uncertain. The sample consisted of PBMCs, taken after 12 months of ibrutinib treatment. The TCR was taken from a human donor with chronic lymphocytic leukemia. The DNA of the CDR3 is TGTGCCAGCAGCTTAGATAGGTTTCAGTACAATGAGCAGTTCTTC. Its translation is CASSLDRFQYNEQFF.